This T cell receptor (beta chain) originates from a study of shared clonotypes between healthy human individuals. Overall study findings and caveats: Non-shared clonotypes displayed generation probabilities falling below those of clonotypes present in all four donors.

At the deep level, the assay was run. TCRdb's copy holds only in-frame clones and misses some; the assay was immunoSEQ multiplex PCR. Here the sample spans about 530,000 clones, 90% to 97% being singletons. V was trimmed by 2 bases and J by 0 bases, leaving 4 bases between them. Germline assignment: CDR1 KGHSH and CDR2 LQKENI. CDR3 size: 13 residues. To note about this clone: Its antigen is unidentified.

Sequencing used naive CD4+ T cells sorted from blood. As to subset: CD45RA+ positively selected. The TCR originated in a woman in her thirties in good health. This chain joins TRBV18 and TRBJ1-1; D unclear. CDR3 loop: CASSPTMNTEAFF. The CDR3 bases are TGTGCCAGCTCACCAACGATGAACACTGAAGCTTTCTTT.